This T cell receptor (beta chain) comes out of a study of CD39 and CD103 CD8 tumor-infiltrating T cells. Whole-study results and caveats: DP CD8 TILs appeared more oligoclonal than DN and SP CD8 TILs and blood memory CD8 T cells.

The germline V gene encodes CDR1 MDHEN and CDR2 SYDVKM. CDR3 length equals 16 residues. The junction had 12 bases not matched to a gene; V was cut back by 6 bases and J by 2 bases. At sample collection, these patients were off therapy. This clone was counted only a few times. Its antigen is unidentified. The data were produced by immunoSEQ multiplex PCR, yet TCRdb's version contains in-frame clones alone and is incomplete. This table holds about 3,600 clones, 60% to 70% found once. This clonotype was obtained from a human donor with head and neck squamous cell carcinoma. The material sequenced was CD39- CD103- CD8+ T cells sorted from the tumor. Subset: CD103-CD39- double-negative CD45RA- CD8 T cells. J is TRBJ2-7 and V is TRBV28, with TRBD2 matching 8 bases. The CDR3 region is CASSPRGGRITYEQYF. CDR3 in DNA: TGTGCCAGCAGCCCCCGGGGGGGGCGGATAACCTACGAGCAGTACTTC.